These 25 T cell receptor beta chains came from one sample sequenced in a study of cytomegalovirus exposure and HLA in healthy donors. It was with 60 Vbeta and 13 Jbeta primers that the PCR ran. The protocol was immunoSEQ multiplex PCR, while the TCRdb copy is restricted to in-frame clones and leaves out a portion. Of around 170,000 clones in the sample, around 80% were seen once. Sequenced material: PBMCs. These receptors all come from a man aged 18 to 29 in good health and CMV-seronegative.

This chain uses TRBV19 with TRBJ2-2; 14 bases are shared with TRBD2. The CDR3 contains 18 residues. After removal of 3 bases from V and 3 bases from J, the junction contained 6 bases not matched to a gene. Per germline, CDR1 LNHDA and CDR2 SQIVND (reference sequence). For the CDR3, the DNA is TGTGCCAGTAGTATCGCGGGACTAGCGGGAGTCGACACCGGGGAGCTGTTTTTT. It is translated as CASSIAGLAGVDTGELFF.

J is TRBJ2-5 and V is TRBV15; TRBD1 matches at 9 bases. The CDR3 has 15 residues. Unmatched junction bases numbered 4, after V lost 1 base and J lost 4 bases. Germline CDR1 and CDR2: LNHNV and YYDKDF (reference sequence). The CDR3 DNA reads TGTGCCACCAGCAGAGGCACGGGACAGGGAGAGACCCAGTACTTC. It encodes CATSRGTGQGETQYF.

This sequence joins TRBV10-3 and TRBJ2-7; D might be TRBD2 (6 bases). The CDR3 totals 13 residues. Germline V gene data show CDR1 as ENHRY and CDR2 as SYGVKD. V was clipped by 2 bases and J by 9 bases, with 14 bases between them. Written as DNA, the CDR3 is TGTGCCATCAGTGAGGTTAGCGGACATGGGCAGTACTTC. This codes for CAISEVSGHGQYF.

This clone was recorded only once. The V and J genes are TRBV2 and TRBJ2-3, with unresolved D. V shed 6 bases and J shed 5 bases, with 9 bases lying between them. This CDR3 has 12 residues. Per germline, CDR1 SNHLY and CDR2 FYNNEI. The CDR3 DNA reads TGTGCCAGCAGGGTAGTAAGAGATACGCAGTATTTT. This codes for CASRVVRDTQYF.

This clone was recorded only once. The J gene is TRBJ2-2, the V gene TRBV5-5, with D possibly matching TRBD2 (7 bases). V dropped 4 bases and J dropped 3 bases, with 28 bases sitting between them. The CDR3 is 20 amino acids. Germline CDR1 is SGHKS and CDR2 is YYEKEE (reference sequence). The CDR3 sequence: CASSLLYSLTRGAHTGELFF. The CDR3 coding sequence is TGTGCCAGCAGCCTATTGTATTCCTTAACTCGGGGGGCCCACACCGGGGAGCTGTTTTTT.

The chain couples TRBV5-1 to TRBJ2-7, with D maybe TRBD2 (6 bases). The CDR3 contains 14 residues. Trimming pared 1 base from V and 1 base from J, leaving 9 bases between. Per germline, CDR1 SGHRS and CDR2 YFSETQ. The CDR3 here is CASSLRLASYEQYF. In DNA form, the CDR3 reads TGCGCCAGCAGCTTGAGGCTAGCGTCCTACGAGCAGTACTTC.

This clone has more than one count but fewer than ten. The J gene is TRBJ2-3, the V gene TRBV5-6; D unclear. CDR1 and CDR2 from the germline V gene are SGHDT and YYEEEE. The V end was cut by 0 bases, the J end by 0 bases, with 11 bases between. CDR3 length equals 16 residues. The CDR3 sequence: CASSLDVGTSTDTQYF. In DNA form, the CDR3 reads TGTGCCAGCAGCTTGGATGTCGGTACTAGCACAGATACGCAGTATTTT.

This clone was counted between two and nine times. The V gene is TRBV30, the J gene TRBJ2-2; 7 nucleotides agree with TRBD2. In germline, CDR1 is GTSNPN, CDR2 SVGIG (reference sequence). This CDR3 has 15 amino acids. Trimming took 0 bases from V and 6 from J; bases not matched to a gene: 7. CDR3 nucleotide sequence: TGTGCCTGGAGTGTTGGGTTCAGCGGGGCCGGGGAGCTGTTTTTT. It encodes CAWSVGFSGAGELFF.

This chain uses TRBV6-5 with TRBJ1-6; 7 bases are shared with TRBD1. Germline assignment: CDR1 MNHEY and CDR2 SVGAGI. This CDR3 has 16 residues. Trimming at V came to 2 bases and at J to 3 bases, leaving 4 bases not matched to a gene. Here the CDR3 reads CASSYNRGLYNSPLHF. DNA for the CDR3: TGTGCCAGCAGTTACAACAGGGGTCTCTATAATTCACCCCTCCACTTT.

The chain recombines TRBV13 with TRBJ2-1; tentative D call: TRBD2 (5 bases). Germline CDR1 and CDR2: PRHDT and FYEKMQ (reference sequence). The CDR3 contains 16 residues. Trimming stripped 1 base from V and 7 bases from J, with 17 bases between. The CDR3 spells CASSLALAGGYNEQFF. The CDR3 DNA reads as TGTGCCAGCAGCTTAGCTCTGGCGGGCGGATATAATGAGCAGTTCTTC. The full variable domain, with the rest looked up from reference TRBV13 and TRBJ2-1, is AAGVIQSPRHLIKEKRETATLKCYPIPRHDTVYWYQQGPGQDPQFLISFYEKMQSDKGSIPDRFSAQQFSDYHSELNMSSLELGDSALYFCASSLALAGGYNEQFFGPGTRLTVL.

A note on this clone: Other DNA sequences within the sample encode an identical CDR3. The CDR3 bases are TGTGCCAGTACGGGGGGCACAGATACGCAGTATTTT. Its translation: CASTGGTDTQYF. The chain joins TRBV19 to TRBJ2-3, with D perhaps matching TRBD2 (6 bases). CDR3 length: 12 residues. Looked up from germline, CDR1 is LNHDA and CDR2 is SQIVND (reference sequence). Trimming cost V 7 bases and J 1 base, with 6 bases left between them.

The chain carries TRBV7-9 and TRBJ2-6; D perhaps matches TRBD1 (6 bases). Germline V gene sequence: CDR1 SEHNR, CDR2 FQNEAQ (reference sequence). The CDR3 contains 15 residues. The V gene lost 5 bases and the J gene lost 5 bases, with 13 bases spanning the gap. CDR3 sequence: CASSDRGQRANVLTF. CDR3 coding DNA: TGTGCCAGCAGCGATCGCGGACAGAGGGCCAACGTCCTGACTTTC.

The V call is TRBV11-3, the J call TRBJ2-7; 10 bases map to TRBD1. From germline, CDR1 is SGHNT and CDR2 YENEEA. Losses at the gene ends were 1 base for V and 2 bases for J; bases not matched to a gene: 11. CDR3 length equals 18 residues. The CDR3 nucleotides are TGTGCCAGCAGCTTAGTTCGACCCGGACAGGGGGATCCCTACGAGCAGTACTTC. It is translated as CASSLVRPGQGDPYEQYF.

This rearrangement joins TRBV5-1 to TRBJ1-2; possible D gene TRBD1, 5 bases. V was trimmed by 1 base and J by 7 bases, leaving 17 bases between them. The CDR3 loop spans 15 amino acids. Germline-derived CDR1 and CDR2 are SGHRS and YFSETQ. CDR3: CASSLREGMNGGYTF. CDR3 DNA: TGCGCCAGCAGCTTGAGGGAGGGGATGAATGGTGGCTACACCTTC.

The chain couples TRBV5-1 to TRBJ2-3; tentatively, D is TRBD1 (5 bases). V lost 0 bases and J lost 3, with 14 bases in between. Germline V gene data show CDR1 as SGHRS and CDR2 as YFSETQ. The CDR3 has 16 amino acids. CDR3 sequence: CASSLAIQGRTDTQYF. CDR3 nucleotide sequence: TGCGCCAGCAGCTTGGCCATCCAGGGAAGGACAGATACGCAGTATTTT.

J is TRBJ1-6 and V is TRBV5-6, with TRBD1 identical over 10 bases. Germline CDR1 reads SGHDT; CDR2 reads YYEEEE. V lost 4 bases and J lost 9; bases outside the gene matches: 7. The CDR3 contains 15 residues. The CDR3 here is CASSLSGTGVSPLHF. The CDR3 nucleotides read TGTGCCAGCAGCCTTTCCGGGACAGGGGTTTCACCCCTCCACTTT.

With regard to this clone: The junction differs from germline at one of its ends, possibly a read error. The rearrangement links TRBV7-7 to TRBJ2-3; 9 bases are a match to TRBD2. The CDR3 is made up of 16 amino acids. Germline V lookup: CDR1 SSHAT, CDR2 FNYEAQ (reference sequence). CDR3 sequence: CASSPRLAVNTDTQYF. CDR3 coding DNA: TGTGCTAGCAGCCCCAGACTAGCGGTGAACACAGATACGCAGTATTTT.

V and J are TRBV9 and TRBJ1-2; D is possibly TRBD1 (5 bases). V was pared by 4 bases and J by 4 bases, with 20 bases between. This CDR3 is built from 16 residues. The V gene's germline CDR1 is SGDLS and CDR2 YYNGEE. Here the CDR3 DNA reads TGTGCCAGCAGCTCCGGTGGCGGGGACCCGCTCTATGGCTACACCTTC. This encodes CASSSGGGDPLYGYTF.

This chain connects TRBV9 to TRBJ2-5; 10 positions match TRBD2. Germline V lookup: CDR1 SGDLS, CDR2 YYNGEE. This CDR3 is 16 amino acids long. V was pared by 0 bases and J by 5 bases, with 7 bases of the junction left unmatched. The CDR3: CASSVGPSGSIETQYF. The CDR3 DNA sequence: TGTGCCAGCAGCGTAGGCCCTAGCGGGAGTATCGAGACCCAGTACTTC. Filled out from reference TRBV9 and TRBJ2-5, the complete variable domain reads DSGVTQTPKHLITATGQRVTLRCSPRSGDLSVYWYQQSLDQGLQFLIQYYNGEERAKGNILERFSAQQFPDLHSELNLSSLELGDSALYFCASSVGPSGSIETQYFGPGTRLLVL.

V is TRBV4-3 and J is TRBJ2-1; TRBD2 aligns across 14 bases. Germline-derived CDR1 and CDR2 are LGHNA and YSLEER. V trimming: 3 bases; J trimming: 1 base; junction bases outside the gene matches: 8. CDR3 size: 19 residues. The CDR3 sequence: CASSQWTSGGPTSYNEQFF. The CDR3 DNA is TGCGCCAGCAGCCAGTGGACTAGCGGGGGGCCGACATCCTACAATGAGCAGTTCTTC.

The chain recombines TRBV18 with TRBJ1-6, with D possibly matching TRBD1 (5 bases). The germline V gene has CDR1 KGHSH and CDR2 LQKENI. The CDR3 has 15 residues. V shed 4 bases and J shed 6 bases, with 13 bases lying between them. The CDR3 loop is CASSRAQGVNSPLHF. CDR3 nucleotide sequence: TGTGCCAGCTCACGGGCTCAGGGCGTTAATTCACCCCTCCACTTT.

This clone was seen only a few times. The DNA for the CDR3 is TGTGCCAGCAGTTACAAGCGGGGGGACCTAGACGAGCAGTACTTC. Its translation is CASSYKRGDLDEQYF. The chain links TRBV6-5 to TRBJ2-7; TRBD2 aligns across 9 bases. There are 15 residues in the CDR3. Germline trimming cut 2 bases from V and 5 bases from J; bases unmatched to any gene: 7. From germline, CDR1 is MNHEY and CDR2 SVGAGI.

The V call is TRBV30, the J call TRBJ1-2; tentative D call: TRBD1 (5 bases). With 4 bases removed from V and 8 bases from J, the gap between germline ends came to 14 bases. This CDR3 spans 12 amino acids. The V gene's germline CDR1 is GTSNPN and CDR2 SVGIG (reference sequence). The CDR3 nucleotides are TGTGCCTGGACGTGGGGCGCTCGGGGCTACACCTTC. As protein: CAWTWGARGYTF.

This clone came up once. The chain joins TRBV30 to TRBJ2-5; 8 nucleotides line up with TRBD1. Trimming at V came to 0 bases and at J to 11 bases, leaving 11 bases not matched to a gene. Looked up from germline, CDR1 is GTSNPN and CDR2 is SVGIG (reference sequence). The CDR3 length is 14 residues. CDR3 in amino acids: CAWSVQGVDVGQYF. In DNA, the CDR3 is TGTGCCTGGAGTGTACAGGGGGTGGACGTGGGGCAGTACTTC.

The chain joins TRBV13 to TRBJ1-1; D unresolved. V was clipped by 5 bases and J by 3 bases, with 13 bases between them. The CDR3 is 14 residues long. The germline V gene encodes CDR1 PRHDT and CDR2 FYEKMQ (reference sequence). The CDR3: CASSLRERYTEAFF. DNA for the CDR3: TGTGCCAGCAGCCTCCGTGAGAGATACACTGAAGCTTTCTTT.